This T cell receptor (beta chain) was observed in a study of cytomegalovirus exposure and HLA in healthy donors. PCR primers comprised 60 Vbeta and 13 Jbeta primers. Clones were sequenced by immunoSEQ multiplex PCR, and TCRdb holds only the in-frame ones, with some missing. Of about 59,000 clones listed, about 81% are singletons. The CDR3 has 13 residues. Germline V gene data show CDR1 as SGHRS and CDR2 as YFSETQ. Trimming stripped 4 bases from V and 0 bases from J, with 7 bases between. V usage is TRBV5-1 and J usage is TRBJ1-2, with D unclear. Source material: PBMCs. The TCR originated in a man younger than 45 in good health and CMV-seropositive. The DNA for the CDR3 is TGCGCCAGCAGCCCATCTACTAACTATGGCTACACCTTC. As protein: CASSPSTNYGYTF.